This passage covers 29 T cell receptor beta chains from one sample sequenced in a study of neoadjuvant anti-PD-1 for oral cavity cancer. The data were produced by immunoSEQ multiplex PCR, yet TCRdb's version contains in-frame clones alone and is incomplete. The sample records 11,000 to 15,000 clones, approximately 75% being singletons. The time point was: after neoadjuvant nivolumab, at surgical resection. The sequenced sample was PBMCs, obtained after nivolumab (anti-PD-1) treatment. Receptors originate from a person aged 35 to 85 with oral cavity squamous cell carcinoma.

The chain links TRBV6-6 to TRBJ1-5, with D perhaps matching TRBD1 (6 bases). Germline lookup yields CDR1 MNHNY and CDR2 SVGAGI (reference sequence). This CDR3 spans 15 amino acids. V lost 2 bases and J lost 0, with 8 bases in between. This CDR3 is CASSYPGHSNQPQHF. DNA of the CDR3: TGTGCCAGCAGTTACCCGGGACATAGCAATCAGCCCCAGCATTTT.

The chain employs TRBV2 and TRBJ1-5; D unclear. This CDR3 comprises 15 residues. The V end lost 5 bases, the J end lost 3 bases, and 14 bases lay between the germline ends. CDR1 SNHLY and CDR2 FYNNEI come from the germline V gene. The CDR3 region has the DNA TGTGCCAGCAGTCTCACCGGGGTAGACAATCAGCCCCAGCATTTT. Encoded protein: CASSLTGVDNQPQHF. Based on the CDR3 plus reference TRBV2 and TRBJ1-5, the full variable domain is EPEVTQTPSHQVTQMGQEVILRCVPISNHLYFYWYRQILGQKVEFLVSFYNNEISEKSEIFDDQFSVERPDGSNFTLKIRSTKLEDSAMYFCASSLTGVDNQPQHFGDGTRLSIL.

A note on this clone: Mismatch with germline at one junction end may stem from a read error. The chain carries TRBV5-6 and TRBJ2-5; weak D call: TRBD2 (6 bases). This CDR3 has 16 residues. Germline V gene lookup returns CDR1 SGHDT and CDR2 YYEEEE. The CDR3 here is CASTLGLAITGGTQYF. For the CDR3, the DNA is TGTGCCAGCACCTTGGGGCTAGCGATAACCGGAGGGACCCAGTACTTC. Together with reference TRBV5-6 and TRBJ2-5, the CDR3 gives the full variable domain: DAGVTQSPTHLIKTRGQQVTLRCSPKSGHDTVSWYQQALGQGPQFIFQYYEEEERQRGNFPDRFSGHQFPNYSSELNVNALLLGDSALYLCASTLGLAITGGTQYFGPGTRLLVL.

A few counts support this clone. The V gene is TRBV5-1, the J gene TRBJ2-2; TRBD1 matches 7 bases. The CDR3 is 15 residues long. Per the germline V gene, CDR1 is SGHRS and CDR2 is YFSETQ. With V trimmed by 3 bases and J by 2 bases, 4 bases remained unmatched. The CDR3 region has the DNA TGCGCCAGCAGCTCAGGGGGTATAAACACCGGGGAGCTGTTTTTT. It translates to CASSSGGINTGELFF. The variable domain in full, completed from reference TRBV5-1 and TRBJ2-2, reads KAGVTQTPRYLIKTRGQQVTLSCSPISGHRSVSWYQQTPGQGLQFLFEYFSETQRNKGNFPGRFSGRQFSNSRSEMNVSTLELGDSALYLCASSSGGINTGELFFGEGSRLTVL.

This clone was picked up one time. CDR3 bases: TGTGCCATCAGTGAGTCGCAGTCCTACAATGAGCAGTTCTTC. As protein: CAISESQSYNEQFF. This chain joins TRBV10-3 and TRBJ2-1; D unresolved. Between the trimmed V and J ends, which lost 0 bases and 1 base, there was a span of 4 bases. Germline assignment: CDR1 ENHRY and CDR2 SYGVKD. The CDR3 runs 14 residues.

The CDR3 bases are TGCGCCAGCAGCTGGGGGCTCACCGGGGAGCTGTTTTTT. It codes for CASSWGLTGELFF. The V call is TRBV5-1, the J call TRBJ2-2; tentatively, D is TRBD1 (6 bases). This CDR3 has 13 residues. V shed 3 bases and J shed 4 bases, with 7 bases lying between them. The germline gives CDR1 SGHRS, CDR2 YFSETQ.

In this sample, this clone is medium-sized. The chain uses TRBV7-9 and TRBJ1-5; TRBD1 might be the D (5 bases). Germline V gene sequence: CDR1 SEHNR, CDR2 FQNEAQ (reference sequence). The CDR3 spans 14 residues. V was clipped by 7 bases and J by 4 bases, with 14 bases between them. CDR3 DNA: TGTGCCAGCACCCTAAGTGAGGGGAATCAGCCCCAGCATTTT. Amino acids: CASTLSEGNQPQHF.

This chain uses TRBV5-1 with TRBJ2-1; the match to TRBD2 covers 14 bases. Germline CDR1 reads SGHRS; CDR2 reads YFSETQ. The CDR3 consists of 16 residues. J gave up 6 bases and V 0 bases, and 2 bases lay outside the gene matches. The CDR3 loop is CASSLEGLAGVNEQFF. CDR3 in DNA: TGCGCCAGCAGCTTGGAGGGACTAGCGGGAGTCAATGAGCAGTTCTTC. Based on the CDR3 plus reference TRBV5-1 and TRBJ2-1, the full variable domain is KAGVTQTPRYLIKTRGQQVTLSCSPISGHRSVSWYQQTPGQGLQFLFEYFSETQRNKGNFPGRFSGRQFSNSRSEMNVSTLELGDSALYLCASSLEGLAGVNEQFFGPGTRLTVL.

V usage is TRBV2 and J usage is TRBJ2-4, with unresolved D. The V gene lost 4 bases and the J gene lost 9 bases, with 10 bases spanning the gap. The CDR3 contains 12 residues. Germline V gene sequence: CDR1 SNHLY, CDR2 FYNNEI. The CDR3 protein is CASSVGPGIQYF. CDR3 sequence (DNA): TGTGCCAGCAGTGTGGGCCCCGGCATTCAGTACTTC.

J is TRBJ1-1 and V is TRBV4-2, with D tentatively TRBD1 (6 bases). The V gene lost 0 bases and the J gene lost 7 bases, with 9 bases spanning the gap. Germline-derived CDR1 and CDR2 are LGHNA and YNFKEQ. This CDR3 has 13 residues. The CDR3 nucleotides read TGTGCCAGCAGCCAAGAGACAGGCTATGAAGCTTTCTTT. This codes for CASSQETGYEAFF.

This chain uses TRBV4-1 with TRBJ1-5, with D maybe TRBD1 (6 bases). CDR3 length equals 13 residues. CDR1 is MGHRA, CDR2 YSYEKL, per germline. Trimming removed 8 bases at V and 2 bases at J, with 10 bases between. CDR3: CASGGQGNQPQHF. CDR3 in DNA: TGCGCCAGCGGGGGACAAGGCAATCAGCCCCAGCATTTT.

This clone showed up just once. The rearrangement uses TRBV6-5 and TRBJ2-7, with 7 bases aligning to TRBD1. This CDR3 has 14 residues. The V and J ends lost 2 bases and 6 bases, in that order; junction bases with no gene match: 7. From germline, CDR1 is MNHEY and CDR2 SVGAGI. The CDR3 sequence is CASSYTRDSLEQYF. The DNA for the CDR3 is TGTGCCAGCAGTTACACCAGGGACAGTCTCGAGCAGTACTTC.

The V gene is TRBV28, the J gene TRBJ1-1; TRBD1 is a possible D gene (5 bases). The ends were cut back, 4 bases at V and 1 base at J, with 13 bases in the middle. CDR1 is MDHEN and CDR2 is SYDVKM in the germline V gene. The CDR3 covers 15 residues. DNA of the CDR3: TGTGCCAGCAGTTCTAATGGGAGGGGGAACACTGAAGCTTTCTTT. Translated: CASSSNGRGNTEAFF.

The chain is built from TRBV20-1 and TRBJ1-4; perhaps TRBD1 as D (6 bases). Looked up from germline, CDR1 is DFQATT and CDR2 is SNEGSKA (reference sequence). The CDR3 spans 11 residues. V gave up 6 bases and J gave up 6 bases, with 8 bases separating them. For the CDR3, the DNA is TGCAGTGCAGGGGGGTATGAAAAACTGTTTTTT. It specifies CSAGGYEKLFF.

V gene TRBV28 combines with J gene TRBJ2-3; tentative D call: TRBD2 (6 bases). V lost 8 bases, J lost 3 bases, and 18 bases lay in between. Germline CDR1 is MDHEN and CDR2 is SYDVKM. This CDR3 region has 15 residues. Written as DNA, the CDR3 is TGTGCCAGCCAAGGGCGAGCTAGCGAGACAGATACGCAGTATTTT. It translates to CASQGRASETDTQYF.

The V and J genes are TRBV6-5 and TRBJ1-1; 8 bases align to TRBD1. The germline gives CDR1 MNHEY, CDR2 SVGAGI. The CDR3 runs 12 residues. V was clipped by 6 bases and J by 3 bases; unmatched bases: 0. CDR3 coding DNA: TGTGCCAGCAGGACAGGGGACACTGAAGCTTTCTTT. Protein product: CASRTGDTEAFF.

This clone was seen just once. This rearrangement joins TRBV6-5 to TRBJ1-1; perhaps TRBD1 as D (5 bases). Germline V gene data show CDR1 as MNHEY and CDR2 as SVGAGI. V was cut by 6 bases and J by 1 base, with 15 bases left in between. The CDR3 totals 15 residues. The CDR3 loop is CASRGPGRANTEAFF. In DNA form, the CDR3 reads TGTGCCAGCAGAGGGCCGGGACGGGCGAACACTGAAGCTTTCTTT.

V gene TRBV6-5 combines with J gene TRBJ2-7; 8 positions agree with TRBD2. The trim removed 6 bases at V and 4 bases at J, leaving 2 bases unmatched. CDR1 MNHEY and CDR2 SVGAGI come from the germline V gene. The length of the CDR3 is 12 residues. The CDR3 spells CASRLAAYEQYF. The CDR3 DNA is TGTGCCAGCAGACTAGCGGCTTACGAGCAGTACTTC.

V and J are TRBV2 and TRBJ2-5; no clear D gene. CDR3 length: 11 amino acids. Germline lookup yields CDR1 SNHLY and CDR2 FYNNEI. Trimming removed 5 bases from V and 2 bases from J, with 3 bases in between. The CDR3: CASSLQETQYF. Here the CDR3 DNA reads TGTGCCAGCAGTCTGCAAGAGACCCAGTACTTC.

The chain employs TRBV11-1 and TRBJ2-5; D remains unclear. V was clipped by 1 base and J by 5 bases, with 8 bases between them. The germline V gene encodes CDR1 SGHAT and CDR2 FQDESV (reference sequence). This CDR3 region has 13 residues. The CDR3 DNA reads as TGTGCCAGCAGCTTAGGACACGGGGAGACCCAGTACTTC. Translating gives CASSLGHGETQYF.

This rearrangement joins TRBV27 to TRBJ1-3, with D maybe TRBD1 (5 bases). Germline CDR1 MNHEY, CDR2 SMNVEV (reference sequence). CDR3 size: 16 residues. Trimming cost V 2 bases and J 2 bases, with 13 bases left between them. The CDR3 loop reads CASSLTGLKAGNTIYF. The DNA for the CDR3 is TGTGCCAGCAGTTTAACGGGACTAAAGGCTGGAAACACCATATATTTT.

The V gene is TRBV7-9, the J gene TRBJ2-5; D may match TRBD1 or TRBD2 (5 bases each). Trimming removed 6 bases at V and 5 bases at J, with 10 bases between. This CDR3 contains 12 residues. CDR1 is SEHNR and CDR2 is FQNEAQ in the germline V gene (reference sequence). The CDR3 here is CASRGESETQYF. In nucleotides, the CDR3 is TGTGCCAGCAGAGGGGAGTCGGAGACCCAGTACTTC.

V gene TRBV14 combines with J gene TRBJ1-2; no reliable D call. The CDR3 extends over 13 amino acids. Looked up from germline, CDR1 is SGHDN and CDR2 is FVKESK. The germline V and J ends were trimmed by 6 bases and 2 bases, with 10 bases remaining between them. CDR3 region: CASSLQRNYGYTF. For the CDR3, the DNA is TGTGCCAGCAGTCTTCAGAGAAACTATGGCTACACCTTC. Supplemented by reference TRBV14 and TRBJ1-2, the full variable domain reads EAGVTQFPSHSVIEKGQTVTLRCDPISGHDNLYWYRRVMGKEIKFLLHFVKESKQDESGMPNNRFLAERTGGTYSTLKVQPAELEDSGVYFCASSLQRNYGYTFGSGTRLTVV.

The rearrangement joins TRBV13 to TRBJ2-1, with 11 bases lining up with TRBD2. The CDR3 totals 16 residues. Germline values: CDR1 PRHDT, CDR2 FYEKMQ (reference sequence). With 4 bases clipped from V and 4 bases from J, the junction kept 6 bases outside the gene matches. The CDR3 loop is CASSSRLAGTYNEQFF. In nucleotides, the CDR3 is TGTGCCAGCAGCTCACGACTAGCGGGAACTTACAATGAGCAGTTCTTC.

The table lists this clone with a few counts. The V and J genes are TRBV30 and TRBJ1-1; D not certain. V lost 8 bases and J 4 bases, leaving 14 bases between the germline ends. CDR3 length: 12 amino acids. In germline, CDR1 is GTSNPN, CDR2 SVGIG (reference sequence). The CDR3 region is CALRRSGTEAFF. The CDR3 DNA reads as TGTGCCCTGAGGCGGAGCGGCACTGAAGCTTTCTTT.

This chain connects TRBV13 to TRBJ2-3; D uncertain. Germline V gene data show CDR1 as PRHDT and CDR2 as FYEKMQ (reference sequence). This CDR3 region has 14 residues. The V end lost 7 bases, the J end lost 1 base, and 12 bases lay between the germline ends. In nucleotides, the CDR3 is TGTGCCAGCACCCTCGGGCAGGGCACAGATACGCAGTATTTT. It codes for CASTLGQGTDTQYF.

This clone was seen only once. The gene calls are TRBV5-6 and TRBJ1-2; D is perhaps TRBD1 (5 bases). The CDR3 loop spans 13 amino acids. Trimming pared 3 bases from V and 4 bases from J, leaving 10 bases between. Germline V gene data show CDR1 as SGHDT and CDR2 as YYEEEE. In DNA form, the CDR3 reads TGTGCCAGCAGCTCCGGGGCTGGCTATGGCTACACCTTC. This translates into CASSSGAGYGYTF.

This clone showed up just a few times. This sequence joins TRBV5-4 and TRBJ2-7; D unclear. V was clipped by 0 bases and J by 0 bases, with 7 bases between them. Germline V gene lookup returns CDR1 SGHNT and CDR2 YYREEE (reference sequence). There are 14 residues in the CDR3. CDR3 amino acids: CASSLAFGSYEQYF. As DNA, the CDR3 is TGTGCCAGCAGCTTGGCTTTTGGCTCCTACGAGCAGTACTTC.

J is TRBJ2-5 and V is TRBV6-6; 9 bases align to TRBD1. Germline V CDR1 and CDR2: MNHNY, SVGAGI (reference sequence). The V and J ends lost 10 bases and 5 bases, in that order; junction bases with no gene match: 8. The CDR3 contains 13 residues. The chain's CDR3 is CATLRDRVETQYF. The CDR3 nucleotides are TGTGCCACCCTCCGGGACAGGGTTGAGACCCAGTACTTC.